Each of the 18 T cell receptor beta chains below was sequenced from the same sample in a study of naive and memory T cell subsets. Four PCR rounds used nested alpha and beta constant region primers plus the SP2 primer. TCRdb reprocessed the 5' RACE reads with MiXCR, giving one entry per CDR3 protein. This sample carries 50,000 to 65,000 distinct CDR3 sequences, over 6% of them seen once, and the ten largest clones take over 8%. A UMI-containing oligonucleotide was joined by 3' ligation to the TCR cDNA template. The source of these receptors is a female donor in good health.

Ten or more counts support this clonotype. V is TRBV2 and J is TRBJ2-6; D remains ambiguous. V was cut by 6 bases and J by 6 bases, with 12 bases left in between. There are 14 residues in the CDR3. Germline lookup yields CDR1 SNHLY and CDR2 FYNNEI. The CDR3 is CASSGSLLANVLTF. The CDR3 coding sequence is TGTGCCAGCAGCGGGTCTCTGTTGGCCAACGTCCTGACTTTC.

This clonotype has a count of ten or more. The V and J genes are TRBV5-6 and TRBJ1-2; 8 bases are shared with TRBD1. This CDR3 has 15 amino acids. Germline CDR1 SGHDT, CDR2 YYEEEE. Trimming took 2 bases from V and 7 from J; bases not matched to a gene: 10. In nucleotides, the CDR3 is TGTGCCAGCAGCTTTTACGGACAGGGTGCCGGTGGCTACACCTTC. This gives the protein CASSFYGQGAGGYTF. Drawing the rest from reference TRBV5-6 and TRBJ1-2, the complete variable domain is DAGVTQSPTHLIKTRGQQVTLRCSPKSGHDTVSWYQQALGQGPQFIFQYYEEEERQRGNFPDRFSGHQFPNYSSELNVNALLLGDSALYLCASSFYGQGAGGYTFGSGTRLTVV.

This clonotype was picked up many times. This chain connects TRBV6-5 to TRBJ2-7; 8 nucleotides match TRBD1. The CDR3 contains 13 residues. The germline V gene encodes CDR1 MNHEY and CDR2 SVGAGI. The ends lost 8 bases at V and 5 bases at J; junction bases unmatched: 8. The CDR3 DNA reads as TGTGCCAGCCGTGAGACAGGGGCCAACGAGCAGTACTTC. This translates into CASRETGANEQYF.

Ten or more counts support this clonotype. The chain recombines TRBV6-5 with TRBJ1-3; D may be TRBD1 (5 bases). The V end was cut by 2 bases, the J end by 0 bases, with 14 bases between. Per germline, CDR1 MNHEY and CDR2 SVGAGI. The CDR3 contains 17 residues. The CDR3 protein is CASSYALGTGSGNTIYF. In DNA form, the CDR3 reads TGTGCCAGCAGTTACGCTCTTGGGACCGGCTCTGGAAACACCATATATTTT.

To note about this clonotype: At one of its ends the junction is not consistent with the germline gene, which may arise from a read error. This sequence joins TRBV29-1 and TRBJ1-2, with TRBD1 identical over 9 bases. CDR3 size: 12 residues. CDR1 SQVTM and CDR2 ANQGSEA come from the germline V gene. The CDR3 DNA reads as TGCAGCGTTACAGGGGGCGCTTATGGCGACACCTTC. Amino acids: CSVTGGAYGDTF.

This clonotype has a handful of counts. This chain connects TRBV7-8 to TRBJ2-7, with D hard to call. Trimming cost V 5 bases and J 2 bases, with 16 bases left between them. CDR3 size: 15 residues. Per germline, CDR1 SGHVS and CDR2 FQNEAQ. This CDR3 is CASSLLDRRTYEQYF. The DNA for the CDR3 is TGTGCCAGCAGCCTATTAGACCGACGAACCTACGAGCAGTACTTC.

This chain uses TRBV7-6 with TRBJ2-1, with 9 bases matching TRBD2. V dropped 0 bases and J dropped 8; count of bases not matched to a gene: 8. The CDR3 extends over 16 amino acids. Germline loops: CDR1 SGHVS, CDR2 FNYEAQ. The CDR3 protein is CASSLAPAGGLDEQFF. The DNA for the CDR3 is TGTGCCAGCAGCTTAGCCCCAGCGGGGGGTTTAGATGAGCAGTTCTTC.

V gene TRBV19 combines with J gene TRBJ2-3; 7 bases are a match to TRBD1. With 0 bases clipped from V and 2 bases from J, the junction kept 8 bases outside the gene matches. The V gene's germline CDR1 is LNHDA and CDR2 SQIVND (reference sequence). The CDR3 is made up of 17 amino acids. CDR3 residues: CASSIDRRGQPTDTQYF. The CDR3 nucleotides read TGTGCCAGTAGTATAGATCGTAGGGGACAGCCCACAGATACGCAGTATTTT.

This chain joins TRBV4-2 and TRBJ2-3, with 9 positions matching TRBD2. Germline CDR1 is LGHNA and CDR2 is YNFKEQ. CDR3 size: 16 residues. V trimming: 0 bases; J trimming: 2 bases; junction bases outside the gene matches: 3. The CDR3 sequence: CASSQESGGNTDTQYF. CDR3 coding DNA: TGTGCCAGCAGCCAAGAGAGCGGGGGGAACACAGATACGCAGTATTTT.

There are many counts of this clonotype. This rearrangement joins TRBV7-2 to TRBJ1-1; D gene uncertain. V dropped 3 bases and J dropped 1 base, with 9 bases sitting between them. The CDR3 has 14 residues. The germline V gene has CDR1 SGHTA and CDR2 FQGNSA. The CDR3 loop is CASSFTTTNTEAFF. CDR3 DNA: TGTGCCAGCAGCTTTACAACTACGAACACTGAAGCTTTCTTT.

This clonotype has ten or more counts. The chain uses TRBV6-2 or TRBV6-3 and TRBJ2-3, with D hard to call. With 0 bases removed from V and 5 bases from J, the gap between germline ends came to 6 bases. The germline V gene has CDR1 MNHEY and CDR2 SVGEGT. The CDR3 loop spans 13 amino acids. CDR3: CASSYSLQDTQYF. For the CDR3, the DNA is TGTGCCAGCAGTTACTCGTTGCAAGATACGCAGTATTTT.

This clonotype was counted at least ten times. The J gene is TRBJ1-1, the V gene TRBV12-3 or TRBV12-4; D gene unclear. The CDR3 covers 13 residues. Trimming removed 6 bases from V and 4 bases from J, with 12 bases in between. The CDR3 nucleotides are TGTGCCAGCAGCTCTGAGGTCCGCACTGAAGCTTTCTTT. The encoded protein is CASSSEVRTEAFF.

This clonotype has just a few counts. In nucleotides, the CDR3 is TGTGCCAGCAGCCAAGCAAGCAGGCTTTTGGATGAGCAGTTCTTC. Residues: CASSQASRLLDEQFF. The chain is built from TRBV3-1 and TRBJ2-1, with no clear D. Germline CDR1 and CDR2: LGHDT and YNNKEL (reference sequence). CDR3 length: 15 amino acids. V dropped 1 base and J dropped 8 bases, with 15 bases sitting between them.

The chain couples TRBV3-1 to TRBJ2-1; a weak D match, TRBD2 (7 bases). The CDR3 length is 16 residues. Germline V lookup: CDR1 LGHDT, CDR2 YNNKEL (reference sequence). The V and J ends lost 1 base and 0 bases respectively, with 10 bases between them. The CDR3 protein is CASSQVRGASYNEQFF. Written as DNA, the CDR3 is TGTGCCAGCAGCCAAGTCCGGGGGGCCTCCTACAATGAGCAGTTCTTC.

The table lists this clonotype with many counts. The V call is TRBV28, the J call TRBJ1-4; D uncertain. Trimming shortened V by 3 bases and J by 7 bases, and 9 bases separated the two germline ends. Germline-derived CDR1 and CDR2 are MDHEN and SYDVKM. This CDR3 is built from 13 residues. The CDR3 protein is CASSFFGPEKLFF. The CDR3 DNA reads TGTGCCAGCAGTTTTTTTGGGCCTGAAAAACTGTTTTTT. Using reference TRBV28 and TRBJ1-4 for the parts outside the CDR3, the full variable domain is DVKVTQSSRYLVKRTGEKVFLECVQDMDHENMFWYRQDPGLGLRLIYFSYDVKMKEKGDIPEGYSVSREKKERFSLILESASTNQTSMYLCASSFFGPEKLFFGSGTQLSVL.

The gene calls are TRBV7-9 and TRBJ1-6; maybe TRBD1 (5 bases). The CDR3 contains 16 residues. CDR1 is SEHNR and CDR2 is FQNEAQ in the germline V gene (reference sequence). The germline V and J ends were trimmed by 4 bases and 0 bases, with 10 bases remaining between them. The CDR3 bases are TGTGCCAGCAGCTCAACAGGAAGCTCCTATAATTCACCCCTCCACTTT. Protein: CASSSTGSSYNSPLHF.

This clonotype was seen many times. The chain recombines TRBV7-2 with TRBJ2-3; 11 bases line up with TRBD2. The length of the CDR3 is 17 residues. Trimming cost V 3 bases and J 3 bases; bases outside gene matches: 8. CDR1 and CDR2 (germline): SGHTA, FQGNSA. This CDR3 is CASSFPSGGTWTDTQYF. Here the CDR3 DNA reads TGTGCCAGCAGCTTCCCTAGCGGGGGGACGTGGACAGATACGCAGTATTTT.

The V call is TRBV30, the J call TRBJ1-4; D is perhaps TRBD1 (5 bases). The CDR3 runs 12 residues. V lost 8 bases and J 7 bases, leaving 14 bases between the germline ends. The germline V gene encodes CDR1 GTSNPN and CDR2 SVGIG (reference sequence). The CDR3 reads CALGAYREKLFF. The CDR3 DNA reads TGTGCCCTCGGGGCGTATCGTGAAAAACTGTTTTTT.